Detailed here is one T cell receptor beta chain. Other DNA sequences from this sample encode an identical CDR3 as well. This sample is drawn from a study of beta chain features in type 1 diabetes. Trimming at V came to 0 bases and at J to 1 base, leaving 2 bases not matched to a gene. This CDR3 spans 16 amino acids. Germline V gene lookup returns CDR1 SGDLS and CDR2 YYNGEE. Sequencing targeted expressed TCRB transcripts, as all isolated RNA had been reverse transcribed. The method was immunoSEQ multiplex PCR; TCRdb's version includes in-frame clones alone and lacks a portion of them. The sample has roughly 150,000 clones, roughly 8% seen once.

The receptor was isolated from a man aged 18 to 29 in good health. The V gene is TRBV9, the J gene TRBJ2-7, with 12 bases that match TRBD2. Sequenced input: central memory CD4+ T cells from blood. DNA of the CDR3: TGTGCCAGCAGCGTAGGTGGGACTAGCGGGTCCTACGAGCAGTACTTC. Translation gives CASSVGGTSGSYEQYF.